Here is one T cell receptor beta chain with its context. No antigen is known for it. This entry comes from a study of T cell responses to AZD1222 COVID-19 vaccine. Study results and caveats: Spike-specific TCR breadth and depth were elevated following two AZD1222 doses. The study sampled repertoires only after the peak T cell response. The donor cohort was predominantly white British with a female majority, and clonal diversity may have been underestimated.

Clones were read by immunoSEQ multiplex PCR, and TCRdb kept only the in-frame ones, dropping some. The profile shows about 83,000 clones, roughly 90% of them singletons. This clonotype originated in an adult in good health. This specimen was peripheral blood, taken on day 0 of MenACWY control vaccination.

Written as DNA, the CDR3 is TGTGCCAGCAGCTTGTGGGGAGGGGGTCACGAGCAGTACTTC. Protein: CASSLWGGGHEQYF. The V call is TRBV5-4, the J call TRBJ2-7; tentative D call: TRBD2 (7 bases). Trimming cost V 1 base and J 5 bases, with 13 bases left between them. The germline gives CDR1 SGHNT, CDR2 YYREEE (reference sequence). This CDR3 has 14 amino acids.